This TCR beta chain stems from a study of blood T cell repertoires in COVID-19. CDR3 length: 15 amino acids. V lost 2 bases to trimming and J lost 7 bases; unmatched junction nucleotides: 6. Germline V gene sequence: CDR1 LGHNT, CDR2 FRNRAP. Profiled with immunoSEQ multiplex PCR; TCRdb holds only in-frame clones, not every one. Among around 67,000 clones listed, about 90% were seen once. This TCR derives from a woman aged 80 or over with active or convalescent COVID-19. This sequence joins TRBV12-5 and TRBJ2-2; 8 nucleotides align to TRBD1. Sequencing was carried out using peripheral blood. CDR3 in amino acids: CASGLKQGAYGELFF. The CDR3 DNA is TGTGCTAGTGGTTTGAAGCAGGGGGCTTACGGGGAGCTGTTTTTT.